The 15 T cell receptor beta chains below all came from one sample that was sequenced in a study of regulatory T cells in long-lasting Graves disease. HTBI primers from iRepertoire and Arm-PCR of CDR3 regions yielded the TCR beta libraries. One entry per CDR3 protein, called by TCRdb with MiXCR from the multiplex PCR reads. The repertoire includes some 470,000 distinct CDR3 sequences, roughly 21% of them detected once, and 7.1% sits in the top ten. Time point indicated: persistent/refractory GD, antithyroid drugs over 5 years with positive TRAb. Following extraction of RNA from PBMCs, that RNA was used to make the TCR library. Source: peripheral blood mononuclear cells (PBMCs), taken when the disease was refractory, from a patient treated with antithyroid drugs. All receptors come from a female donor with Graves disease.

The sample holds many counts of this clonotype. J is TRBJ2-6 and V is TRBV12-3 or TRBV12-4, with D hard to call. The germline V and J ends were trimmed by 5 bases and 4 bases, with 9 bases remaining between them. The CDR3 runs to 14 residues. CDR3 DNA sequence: TGTGCCAGCAGTGACGGACGGGGGGCCAACGTCCTGACTTTC. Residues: CASSDGRGANVLTF.

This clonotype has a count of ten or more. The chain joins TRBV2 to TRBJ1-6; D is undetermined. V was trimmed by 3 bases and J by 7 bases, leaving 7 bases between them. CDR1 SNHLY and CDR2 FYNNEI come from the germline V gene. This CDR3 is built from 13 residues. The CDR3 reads CASSDEQNSPLHF. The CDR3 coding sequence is TGTGCCAGCAGTGACGAGCAAAATTCACCCCTCCACTTT.

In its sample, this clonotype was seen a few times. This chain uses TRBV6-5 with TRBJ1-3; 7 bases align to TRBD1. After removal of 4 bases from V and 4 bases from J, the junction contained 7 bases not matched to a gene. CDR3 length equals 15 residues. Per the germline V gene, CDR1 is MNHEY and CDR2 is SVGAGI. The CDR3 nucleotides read TGTGCCAGCAGTTCCCAGACAGGGCCGGGAAACACCATATATTTT. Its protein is CASSSQTGPGNTIYF.

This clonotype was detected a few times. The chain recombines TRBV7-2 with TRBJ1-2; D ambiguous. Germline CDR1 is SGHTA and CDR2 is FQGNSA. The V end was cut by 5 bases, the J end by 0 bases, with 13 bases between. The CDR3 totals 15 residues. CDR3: CASSPSRGPNYGYTF. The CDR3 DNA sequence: TGTGCCAGCAGCCCCTCCCGAGGCCCTAACTATGGCTACACCTTC.

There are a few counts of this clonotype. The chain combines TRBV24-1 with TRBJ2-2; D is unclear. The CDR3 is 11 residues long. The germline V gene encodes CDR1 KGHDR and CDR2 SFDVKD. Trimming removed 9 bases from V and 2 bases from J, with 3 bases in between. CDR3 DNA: TGTGCCACCTCCAACACCGGGGAGCTGTTTTTT. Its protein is CATSNTGELFF.

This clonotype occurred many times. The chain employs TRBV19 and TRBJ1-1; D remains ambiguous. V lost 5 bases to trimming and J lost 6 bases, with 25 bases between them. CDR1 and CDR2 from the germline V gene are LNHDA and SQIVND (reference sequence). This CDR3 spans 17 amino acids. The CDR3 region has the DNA TGTGCCAGTAGTCCCGTTTCCAGATTAGGGCAGTCCGCTGAAGCTTTCTTT. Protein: CASSPVSRLGQSAEAFF.

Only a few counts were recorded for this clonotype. The CDR3 here is CASSLGDRGQPQHF. The CDR3 region has the DNA TGTGCCAGCAGCTTAGGGGACAGGGGCCAGCCCCAGCATTTT. V and J are TRBV7-6 and TRBJ1-5; 10 bases line up with TRBD1. Losses at the gene ends were 1 base for V and 7 bases for J; bases not matched to a gene: 1. This CDR3 region has 14 residues. Per germline, CDR1 SGHVS and CDR2 FNYEAQ.

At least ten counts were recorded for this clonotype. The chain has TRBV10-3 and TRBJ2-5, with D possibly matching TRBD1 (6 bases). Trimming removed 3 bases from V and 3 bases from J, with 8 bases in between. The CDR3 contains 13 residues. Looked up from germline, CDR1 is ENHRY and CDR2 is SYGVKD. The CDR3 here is CAISEHREETQYF. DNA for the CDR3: TGTGCCATCAGTGAACACAGGGAAGAGACCCAGTACTTC.

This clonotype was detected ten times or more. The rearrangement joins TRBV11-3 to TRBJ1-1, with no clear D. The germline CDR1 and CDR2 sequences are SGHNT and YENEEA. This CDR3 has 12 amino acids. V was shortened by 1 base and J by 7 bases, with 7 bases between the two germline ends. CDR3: CASSLGEGEAFF. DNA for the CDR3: TGTGCCAGCAGCTTAGGGGAGGGTGAAGCTTTCTTT.

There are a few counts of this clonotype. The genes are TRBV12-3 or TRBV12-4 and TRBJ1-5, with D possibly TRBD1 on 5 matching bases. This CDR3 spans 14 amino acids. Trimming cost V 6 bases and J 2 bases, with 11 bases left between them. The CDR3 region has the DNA TGTGCCAGCAGGGTAGGGGCAGGCAATCAGCCCCAGCATTTT. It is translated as CASRVGAGNQPQHF.

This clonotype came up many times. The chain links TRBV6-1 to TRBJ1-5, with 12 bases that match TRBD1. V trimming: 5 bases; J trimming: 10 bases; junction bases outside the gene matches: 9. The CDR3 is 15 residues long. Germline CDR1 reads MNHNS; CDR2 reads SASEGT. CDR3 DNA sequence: TGTGCCAGCAGTCCGGGACAGGGGGCGAAAAATCCCCAGCATTTT. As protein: CASSPGQGAKNPQHF.

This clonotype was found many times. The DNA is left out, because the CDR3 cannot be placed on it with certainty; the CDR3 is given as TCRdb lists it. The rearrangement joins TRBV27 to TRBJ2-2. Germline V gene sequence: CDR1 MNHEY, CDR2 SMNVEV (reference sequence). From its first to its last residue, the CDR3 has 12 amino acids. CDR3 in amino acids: CASSFGAGELFF.

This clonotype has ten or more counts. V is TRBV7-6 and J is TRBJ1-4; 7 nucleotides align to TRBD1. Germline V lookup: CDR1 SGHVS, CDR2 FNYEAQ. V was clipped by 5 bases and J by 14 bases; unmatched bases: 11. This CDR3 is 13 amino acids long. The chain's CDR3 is CASSHDPGQKLFF. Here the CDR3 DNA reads TGTGCCAGCAGCCACGACCCGGGACAGAAGCTGTTTTTT.

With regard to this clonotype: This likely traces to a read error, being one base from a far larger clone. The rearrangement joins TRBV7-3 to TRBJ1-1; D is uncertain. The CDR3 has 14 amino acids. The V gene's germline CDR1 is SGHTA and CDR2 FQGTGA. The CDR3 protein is CASSPVNFNTEALF. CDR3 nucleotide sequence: TGTGCCAGCAGCCCGGTAAACTTCAACACTGAAGCTCTCTTT.

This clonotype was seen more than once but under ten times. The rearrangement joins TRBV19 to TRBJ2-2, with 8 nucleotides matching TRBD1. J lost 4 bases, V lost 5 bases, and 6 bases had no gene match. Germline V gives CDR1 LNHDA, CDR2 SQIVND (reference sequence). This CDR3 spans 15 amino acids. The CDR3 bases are TGTGCCAGTAGTCAGGGGGCAACGGTCACCGGGGAGCTGTTTTTT. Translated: CASSQGATVTGELFF.